Shown below are 13 T cell receptor beta chains from a single sample sequenced in a study of blood T cell repertoires in COVID-19. Sequencing was performed with immunoSEQ multiplex PCR; in TCRdb, only in-frame clones are kept and a portion is missing. The table includes about 250,000 clones, 86% detected once. The sequencing input was peripheral blood. The source of these receptors is a woman aged 60-70 years who had recovered from COVID-19.

This clone occurred a few times. The rearrangement uses TRBV5-6 and TRBJ1-2; 9 bases map to TRBD1. With 5 bases clipped from V and 0 bases from J, the junction kept 5 bases outside the gene matches. Per germline, CDR1 SGHDT and CDR2 YYEEEE. The CDR3 runs to 15 residues. CDR3 protein: CASRYRDRANYGYTF. The CDR3 DNA follows: TGTGCCAGCAGGTACCGGGACAGGGCTAACTATGGCTACACCTTC.

The V call is TRBV9, the J call TRBJ1-5, with D possibly being TRBD1 (6 bases). The germline CDR1 and CDR2 sequences are SGDLS and YYNGEE. V was cut by 0 bases and J by 2 bases, with 9 bases left in between. The CDR3 extends over 15 amino acids. The CDR3 spells CASSVGGGGNQPQHF. The CDR3 DNA reads as TGTGCCAGCAGCGTAGGAGGGGGAGGCAATCAGCCCCAGCATTTT.

The chain combines TRBV7-3 with TRBJ2-5, with TRBD2 identical over 8 bases. Germline V gene sequence: CDR1 SGHTA, CDR2 FQGTGA. The CDR3 loop spans 17 amino acids. Trimming cost V 2 bases and J 0 bases; bases outside gene matches: 8. CDR3 sequence reads: CASSLLGGGPNQETQYF. As DNA, the CDR3 is TGTGCCAGCAGCTTACTTGGCGGGGGGCCAAACCAAGAGACCCAGTACTTC.

Only one count was recorded for this clone. The genes are TRBV19 and TRBJ1-5; 10 bases map to TRBD1. Per germline, CDR1 LNHDA and CDR2 SQIVND (reference sequence). V lost 4 bases to trimming and J lost 2 bases; unmatched junction nucleotides: 5. The CDR3 sequence is 16 residues long. In DNA form, the CDR3 reads TGTGCCAGTAGTAGACAGGGGGCATCTGGCAATCAGCCCCAGCATTTT. It codes for CASSRQGASGNQPQHF.

This chain uses TRBV14 with TRBJ1-1, with TRBD1 identical over 7 bases. Looked up from germline, CDR1 is SGHDN and CDR2 is FVKESK. This CDR3 has 15 residues. The V and J ends lost 1 base and 4 bases, in that order; junction bases with no gene match: 6. The chain's CDR3 is CASSQGQGRGTEAFF. The CDR3, as DNA: TGTGCCAGCAGCCAAGGACAGGGCAGGGGCACTGAAGCTTTCTTT.

The CDR3 spells CASSRIGQTYGYTF. CDR3 coding DNA: TGTGCCAGCAGTCGTATAGGACAGACATATGGCTACACCTTC. This chain links TRBV28 with TRBJ1-2; maybe TRBD1 (6 bases). This CDR3 has 14 residues. Per germline, CDR1 MDHEN and CDR2 SYDVKM. V lost 5 bases, J lost 5 bases, and 15 bases lay in between.

Written as DNA, the CDR3 is TGTGCCAGCAGCCAAGACAGGGGGCCGTACAATGAGCAGTTCTTC. Translation: CASSQDRGPYNEQFF. The chain uses TRBV3-1 (or the pseudogene TRBV3-2) and TRBJ2-1, with TRBD1 matching over 8 bases. The CDR3 loop spans 15 amino acids. CDR1 and CDR2 from the germline V gene are LGHDT and YNNKEL (reference sequence). V shed 0 bases and J 4 bases; nucleotides not matched to a gene: 2.

The rearrangement uses TRBV5-6 and TRBJ1-4, with TRBD1 matching over 9 bases. Germline CDR1 and CDR2: SGHDT and YYEEEE. Trimming removed 5 bases from V and 7 bases from J; junction bases left unmatched: 3. CDR3 length: 13 amino acids. The CDR3 bases are TGTGCCAGCAGTCGGGACAGGGCTGAAAAACTGTTTTTT. Its protein product is CASSRDRAEKLFF.

V is TRBV6-4 and J is TRBJ1-5; maybe TRBD1 (5 bases). The CDR3 is made up of 19 amino acids. Germline CDR1 MRHNA, CDR2 SNTAGT. V was cut by 2 bases and J by 5 bases, with 25 bases left in between. The CDR3 spells CASSDDSRPGLIRDQPQHF. The CDR3 DNA follows: TGTGCCAGCAGTGACGACTCCAGGCCGGGTTTAATCAGGGATCAGCCCCAGCATTTT.

The chain is built from TRBV7-2 and TRBJ1-2; 7 nucleotides line up with TRBD1. In germline, CDR1 is SGHTA, CDR2 FQGNSA. CDR3 length: 13 amino acids. With V trimmed by 5 bases and J by 9 bases, 9 bases remained unmatched. The CDR3 DNA reads as TGTGCCAGCAGCCTAGACAGGGTGGAAAGCTACACCTTC. It is translated as CASSLDRVESYTF. Looking up the rest from reference TRBV7-2 and TRBJ1-2 gives the full variable domain: GAGVSQSPSNKVTEKGKDVELRCDPISGHTALYWYRQSLGQGLEFLIYFQGNSAPDKSGLPSDRFSAERTGGSVSTLTIQRTQQEDSAVYLCASSLDRVESYTFGSGTRLTVV.

The V call is TRBV7-9, the J call TRBJ2-7; weak D call: TRBD1 (5 bases). V lost 1 base to trimming and J lost 7 bases, with 17 bases between them. There are 15 residues in the CDR3. Germline CDR1 reads SEHNR; CDR2 reads FQNEAQ (reference sequence). The CDR3 here is CASSLGARADREQYF. The CDR3 coding sequence is TGTGCCAGCAGCTTAGGAGCCAGGGCAGATCGGGAGCAGTACTTC.

The sample holds one count of this clone. The CDR3 bases are TGTGCCACCCCGGGGGGCGATGGAAACACCATATATTTT. Residues: CATPGGDGNTIYF. The chain employs TRBV28 and TRBJ1-3; weak D call: TRBD1 (6 bases). Germline V gives CDR1 MDHEN, CDR2 SYDVKM. Between the trimmed V and J ends, which lost 10 bases and 3 bases, there was a span of 13 bases. There are 13 residues in the CDR3.

The V gene is TRBV7-8, the J gene TRBJ2-7; tentative D call: TRBD2 (7 bases). The CDR3 runs to 16 residues. Germline lookup yields CDR1 SGHVS and CDR2 FQNEAQ. Between the trimmed V and J ends, which lost 1 base and 7 bases, there was a span of 20 bases. The CDR3 region has the DNA TGTGCCAGCAGCTTAGTTGTGGGGGGGGCTGCTGATGAGCAGTACTTC. Amino acids: CASSLVVGGAADEQYF. Drawing the rest from reference TRBV7-8 and TRBJ2-7, the complete variable domain is GAGVSQSPRYKVAKRGQDVALRCDPISGHVSLFWYQQALGQGPEFLTYFQNEAQLDKSGLPSDRFFAERPEGSVSTLKIQRTQQEDSAVYLCASSLVVGGAADEQYFGPGTRLTVT.